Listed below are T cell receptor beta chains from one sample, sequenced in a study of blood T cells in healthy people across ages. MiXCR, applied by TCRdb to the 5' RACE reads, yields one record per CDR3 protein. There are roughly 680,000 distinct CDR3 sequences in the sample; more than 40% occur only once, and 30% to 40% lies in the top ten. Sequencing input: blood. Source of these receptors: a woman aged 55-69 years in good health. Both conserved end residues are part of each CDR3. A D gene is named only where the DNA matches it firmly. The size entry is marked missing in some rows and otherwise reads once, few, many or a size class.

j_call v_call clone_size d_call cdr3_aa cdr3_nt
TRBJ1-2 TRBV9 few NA CASSSGTLGGYTF TGTGCCAGCTCTTCTGGGACACTCGGAGGCTACACCTTC
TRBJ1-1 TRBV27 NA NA CASLPLGYSLNTEAFF TGTGCCAGCCTCCCCCTCGGTTACTCATTGAACACTGAAGCTTTCTTT
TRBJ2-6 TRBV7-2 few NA CASTPNAGANVLTF TGTGCCAGCACCCCTAATGCGGGGGCCAACGTCCTGACTTTC
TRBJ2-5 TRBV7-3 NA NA CASSLSGRLYGETQYF TGTGCCAGCAGCTTATCTGGGAGGCTTTATGGGGAGACCCAGTACTTC
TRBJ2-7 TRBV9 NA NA CASSNGAYNEQYF TGTGCCAGCAGCAACGGGGCCTACAATGAGCAGTACTTC
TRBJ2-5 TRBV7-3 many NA CASSKSLGETQYF TGTGCCAGCAGCAAAAGTCTCGGGGAGACCCAGTACTTC
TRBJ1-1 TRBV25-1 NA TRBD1 CASSEDRTTEAFF TGTGCCAGCAGTGAGGACAGGACAACTGAAGCTTTCTTT
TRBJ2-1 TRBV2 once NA CASSEWNEQFF TGTGCCAGCAGTGAATGGAATGAGCAGTTCTTC
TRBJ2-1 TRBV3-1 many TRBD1 CASSQDRYNEQFF TGTGCCAGCAGCCAGGACAGGTACAATGAGCAGTTCTTC
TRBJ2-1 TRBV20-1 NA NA CSAPDNNHYNGQFF TGCAGTGCTCCCGATAATAACCACTACAATGGGCAGTTCTTT
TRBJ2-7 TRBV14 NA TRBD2 CASSHAGTSLTQQYF TGTGCCAGCAGCCATGCCGGGACTAGCCTCACGCAGCAGTACTTC
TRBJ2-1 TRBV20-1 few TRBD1 CSAPGGTGLFSDNEQFF TGCAGTGCCCCGGGCGGGACAGGGTTGTTTTCGGACAATGAGCAGTTCTTC
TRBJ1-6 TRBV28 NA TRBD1 CASGQGFGNSPLHF TGTGCCAGTGGACAGGGCTTTGGAAATTCACCCCTCCACTTT
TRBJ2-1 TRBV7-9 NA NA CASSYGQTSYNEQFF TGTGCCAGCAGCTACGGACAGACCTCCTACAATGAGCAGTTCTTC
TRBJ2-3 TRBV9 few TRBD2 CASSVLPALAGPTNTQYF TGTGCCAGCAGCGTGTTGCCTGCGCTAGCGGGGCCTACTAATACGCAGTATTTT
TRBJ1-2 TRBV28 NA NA CASSSPPTGLGYGYTF TGTGCCAGCAGTTCTCCCCCGACAGGTCTCGGCTATGGCTACACCTTC
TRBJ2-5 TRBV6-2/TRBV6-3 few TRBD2 CASSRSGGRETQYF TGTGCCAGCAGTCGTAGCGGGGGCCGGGAGACCCAGTACTTC
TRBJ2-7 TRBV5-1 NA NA CASSAGQQEFEQYF TGCGCCAGCAGCGCGGGACAGCAAGAATTCGAGCAGTACTTC
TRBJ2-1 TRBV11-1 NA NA CANSSQQTGNEQFF TGTGCCAACAGCTCCCAGCAGACTGGGAATGAGCAGTTCTTC
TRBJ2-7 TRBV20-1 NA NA CSAGGAYNEQYF TGCAGTGCTGGGGGCGCATACAATGAGCAGTACTTC
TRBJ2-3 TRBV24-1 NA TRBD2 CATSEPGGTDTQYF TGTGCCACCAGTGAGCCGGGGGGTACAGATACGCAGTATTTT
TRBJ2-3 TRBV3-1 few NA CASSPTADTQYF TGTGCCAGCAGCCCGACCGCAGATACGCAGTATTTT
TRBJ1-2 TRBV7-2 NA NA CASSSDRAYGYTF TGTGCCAGCAGCTCGGACAGAGCCTATGGCTACACCTTC
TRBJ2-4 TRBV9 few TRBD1 CASSPDRVGNIQYF TGTGCCAGCAGCCCGGACAGGGTCGGCAACATTCAGTACTTC
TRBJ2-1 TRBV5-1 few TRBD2 CASSPRILAGRVDEQFF TGCGCCAGCAGCCCAAGAATCCTAGCGGGAAGGGTGGATGAGCAGTTCTTC
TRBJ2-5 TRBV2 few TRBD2 CASQGAGVMYQETQYF TGTGCCAGTCAAGGAGCGGGAGTTATGTACCAAGAGACCCAGTACTTC
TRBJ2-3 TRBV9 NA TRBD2 CASSVEAGGADTQYF TGTGCCAGCAGCGTAGAAGCGGGGGGTGCAGATACGCAGTATTTT
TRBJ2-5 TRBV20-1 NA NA CSAWDSRGETQYF TGCAGTGCCTGGGACTCCCGCGGGGAGACCCAGTACTTC
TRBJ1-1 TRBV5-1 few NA CASSLEGEEAFF TGCGCCAGCAGCTTGGAAGGGGAAGAAGCTTTCTTT
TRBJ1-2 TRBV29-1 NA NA CSVEVPGGYGYTF TGCAGCGTTGAAGTCCCGGGGGGCTATGGCTACACCTTC
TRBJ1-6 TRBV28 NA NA CASSLLQGGNNSPLHF TGTGCCAGCAGTTTGCTACAGGGAGGCAATAATTCACCCCTCCACTTT
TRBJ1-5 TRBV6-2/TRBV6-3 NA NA CASSYSSGTGFQPQHF TGTGCCAGCAGTTACTCGAGCGGAACAGGGTTTCAGCCCCAGCATTTT
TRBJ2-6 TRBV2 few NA CASSGVGSGANVLTF TGTGCCAGCAGTGGGGTCGGCTCTGGGGCCAACGTCCTGACTTTC
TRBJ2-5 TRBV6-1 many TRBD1 CASSSRTGQETQYF TGTGCCAGCAGTTCCAGGACAGGGCAAGAGACCCAGTACTTC
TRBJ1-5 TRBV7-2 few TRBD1 CASGQGPERYQPQHF TGTGCCAGCGGACAGGGCCCGGAAAGATATCAGCCCCAGCATTTT
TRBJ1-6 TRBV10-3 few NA CAISPDSNTPLHF TGTGCCATCAGCCCAGACAGTAACACACCCCTCCACTTT
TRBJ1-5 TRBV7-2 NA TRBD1 CASSLPGQGEQPQHF TGTGCCAGCAGCTTACCGGGACAGGGTGAACAGCCCCAGCATTTT
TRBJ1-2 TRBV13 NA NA CASSLIPETAYYGYTF TGTGCCAGCAGCCTTATACCCGAGACAGCCTACTATGGCTACACCTTC
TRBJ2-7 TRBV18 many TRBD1 CASSPGTVSYEQYF TGTGCCAGCTCACCCGGGACAGTCTCCTACGAGCAGTACTTC
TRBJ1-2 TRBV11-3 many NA CASSLEQHNYGYTF TGTGCCAGCAGCTTGGAGCAGCATAACTATGGCTACACCTTC